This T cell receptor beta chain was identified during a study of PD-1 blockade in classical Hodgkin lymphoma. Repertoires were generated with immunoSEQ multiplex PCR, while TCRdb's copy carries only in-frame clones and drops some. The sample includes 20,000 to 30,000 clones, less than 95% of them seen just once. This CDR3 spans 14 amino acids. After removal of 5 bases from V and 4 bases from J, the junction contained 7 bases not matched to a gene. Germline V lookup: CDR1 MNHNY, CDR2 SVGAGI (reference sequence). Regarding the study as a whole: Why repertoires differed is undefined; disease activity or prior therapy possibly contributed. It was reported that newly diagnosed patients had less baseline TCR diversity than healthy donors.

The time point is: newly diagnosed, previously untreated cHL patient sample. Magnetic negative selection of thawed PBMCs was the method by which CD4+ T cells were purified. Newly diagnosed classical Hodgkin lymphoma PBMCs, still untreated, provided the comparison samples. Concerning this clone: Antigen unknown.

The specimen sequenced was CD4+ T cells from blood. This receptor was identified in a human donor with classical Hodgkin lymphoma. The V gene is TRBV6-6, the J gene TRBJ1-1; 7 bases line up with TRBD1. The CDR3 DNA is TGTGCCAGCAGTCCCGACAGGGTCAGCACTGAAGCTTTCTTT. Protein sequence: CASSPDRVSTEAFF.